The 18 T cell receptor beta chains given below trace back to one sample, sequenced in a study of T cells after yellow fever vaccination. TCRdb independently ran MiXCR on the 5' RACE reads; one entry per CDR3 protein. The sample lists about 94,000 distinct CDR3 sequences, roughly 9% occurring once. Sequencing used CD8+ T cells not binding an NS4B(214-222) dextramer, sorted from PBMCs, obtained roughly 15 days after the first yellow fever vaccination. The receptor source for this set is a man between 18 and 35 years old who received the YFV17D yellow fever vaccine.

This clonotype was recorded a few times. The rearrangement links TRBV10-3 to TRBJ1-5, with 7 bases matching TRBD1. J lost 7 bases, V lost 6 bases, and 3 bases had no gene match. CDR1 is ENHRY and CDR2 is SYGVKD in the germline V gene. There are 12 residues in the CDR3. This CDR3 reads CAISDRVQPQHF. As DNA, the CDR3 is TGTGCCATCAGCGACAGGGTCCAGCCCCAGCATTTT.

The chain has TRBV15 and TRBJ1-1; D may be TRBD1 (5 bases). This CDR3 region has 14 residues. CDR1 and CDR2 from the germline V gene are LNHNV and YYDKDF (reference sequence). V lost 0 bases and J lost 4, with 9 bases in between. The CDR3 coding sequence is TGTGCCACCAGCAGAGATTCGGGGACCACTGAAGCTTTCTTT. This sequence encodes CATSRDSGTTEAFF.

V is TRBV11-2 and J is TRBJ2-1; D ambiguous. This CDR3 spans 13 amino acids. Germline V gives CDR1 SGHAT, CDR2 FQNNGV. CDR3 DNA sequence: TGTGCTACCCTTGACATGGTCGACAATGAGCAGTTCTTC. It yields the protein CATLDMVDNEQFF.

As to this clonotype: The germline gene is not matched at one end of the junction; a read error may be the cause. The gene calls are TRBV4-3 and TRBJ2-2, with TRBD2 matching over 7 bases. Per the germline V gene, CDR1 is LGHNA and CDR2 is YSLEER. The CDR3 has 17 amino acids. The CDR3 DNA sequence: TGCACCAGCAGCCAAGATAGAGAGGGGAGGGCGAGCGGGGAGCTGTTTTTT. Protein: CTSSQDREGRASGELFF.

The chain links TRBV29-1 to TRBJ2-3; D uncertain. V was pared by 0 bases and J by 6 bases, with 4 bases between. Germline lookup yields CDR1 SQVTM and CDR2 ANQGSEA. The CDR3 runs to 11 residues. In DNA form, the CDR3 reads TGCAGCGTTGAAGATCTGGATACGCAGTATTTT. Residues: CSVEDLDTQYF.

This clonotype was counted ten times or more. The chain recombines TRBV30 with TRBJ2-2; 9 bases agree with TRBD1. The CDR3 loop spans 16 amino acids. V dropped 1 base and J dropped 2; count of bases not matched to a gene: 5. Germline V CDR1 and CDR2: GTSNPN, SVGIG (reference sequence). CDR3 in amino acids: CAWSGVTGGNTGELFF. The CDR3 nucleotides read TGTGCCTGGAGTGGAGTGACAGGGGGTAACACCGGGGAGCTGTTTTTT. The full variable domain, its missing parts supplied by reference TRBV30 and TRBJ2-2, is SQTIHQWPATLVQPVGSPLSLECTVEGTSNPNLYWYRQAAGRGLQLLFYSVGIGQISSEVPQNLSASRPQDRQFILSSKKLLLSDSGFYLCAWSGVTGGNTGELFFGEGSRLTVL.

This clonotype was detected a few times. The chain carries TRBV27 and TRBJ2-1; 8 positions match TRBD2. V was clipped by 6 bases and J by 7 bases; unmatched bases: 8. The CDR3 sequence is 14 residues long. Germline V CDR1 and CDR2: MNHEY, SMNVEV (reference sequence). This CDR3 is CASRPGLARNEQFF. CDR3 nucleotide sequence: TGTGCCAGCAGACCCGGACTAGCAAGGAATGAGCAGTTCTTC.

Ten or more counts support this clonotype. The chain recombines TRBV29-1 with TRBJ2-5; the D gene is possibly TRBD1 (6 bases). Germline CDR1 is SQVTM and CDR2 is ANQGSEA. The V end lost 1 base, the J end lost 9 bases, and 15 bases lay between the germline ends. The CDR3 sequence is 13 residues long. The CDR3 nucleotides are TGCAGCGTTGAAGGCGGGCACCCAGGGGCCCAGTACTTC. Amino acid sequence: CSVEGGHPGAQYF.

The chain couples TRBV6-2 or TRBV6-3 to TRBJ1-6; D is unclear. V was clipped by 7 bases and J by 0 bases, with 13 bases between them. Germline V lookup: CDR1 MNHEY, CDR2 SVGEGT. The CDR3 is 16 amino acids. CDR3 region: CASTREWNSYNSPLHF. CDR3 in DNA: TGTGCCAGCACCCGGGAATGGAACTCCTATAATTCACCCCTCCACTTT.

In its sample, this clonotype was seen a few times. V and J are TRBV3-1 and TRBJ2-1; 11 positions match TRBD2. Germline V lookup: CDR1 LGHDT, CDR2 YNNKEL (reference sequence). The CDR3 is made up of 15 amino acids. Trimming cost V 6 bases and J 6 bases; bases outside gene matches: 7. CDR3 nucleotide sequence: TGTGCCAGCAGACTTAGCGGGGGGGCCCGCAATGAGCAGTTCTTC. Its protein is CASRLSGGARNEQFF.

This clonotype has a handful of counts. The V gene is TRBV6-6, the J gene TRBJ1-1; no definite D call. This CDR3 is 12 amino acids long. The germline V gene has CDR1 MNHNY and CDR2 SVGAGI (reference sequence). V was trimmed by 8 bases and J by 4 bases, leaving 11 bases between them. CDR3 in DNA: TGTGCCAGCGCGTTGTCGGGCACTGAAGCTTTCTTT. Protein sequence: CASALSGTEAFF.

CDR3 in amino acids: CASSKERLTRRLGNEQFF. CDR3 DNA: TGTGCCAGCAGCAAAGAACGGTTAACCCGCCGGTTAGGCAATGAGCAGTTCTTC. The V and J genes are TRBV21-1 and TRBJ2-1; the D call in the table, TRBD2, was not verified against the DNA. TRBV21-1 is an annotated pseudogene. The CDR3 length is 18 residues.

This clonotype was picked up a small number of times. The chain links TRBV10-3 to TRBJ2-3; 8 bases match TRBD2. Germline lookup yields CDR1 ENHRY and CDR2 SYGVKD. Trimming took 4 bases from V and 2 from J; bases not matched to a gene: 8. CDR3 length: 16 amino acids. This CDR3 is CAISGPGGAHTDTQYF. The CDR3 DNA sequence: TGTGCCATCAGTGGTCCGGGGGGGGCGCACACAGATACGCAGTATTTT.

The J gene is TRBJ2-1, the V gene TRBV27, with D perhaps TRBD2 (6 bases). This CDR3 comprises 15 residues. The V gene lost 3 bases and the J gene lost 0 bases, with 9 bases spanning the gap. CDR1 and CDR2 from the germline V gene are MNHEY and SMNVEV (reference sequence). The CDR3 sequence is CASSFLASSYNEQFF. The CDR3 nucleotides read TGTGCCAGCAGTTTCCTAGCGAGCTCCTACAATGAGCAGTTCTTC.

This clonotype came up many times. The chain carries TRBV7-3 and TRBJ2-7; 9 nucleotides line up with TRBD2. Trimming at V came to 2 bases and at J to 5 bases, leaving 7 bases not matched to a gene. The CDR3 covers 15 residues. Germline V gene sequence: CDR1 SGHTA, CDR2 FQGTGA. CDR3: CASSLLAGTNNEQYF. The CDR3 nucleotides read TGTGCCAGCAGCTTACTAGCGGGGACTAATAACGAGCAGTACTTC.

This clonotype was detected a few times. CDR3 sequence reads: CSVTPPEQGNEQFF. CDR3 coding DNA: TGCAGCGTTACCCCGCCGGAACAGGGCAATGAGCAGTTCTTC. V and J are TRBV29-1 and TRBJ2-1; a weak D match, TRBD1 (6 bases). Germline values: CDR1 SQVTM, CDR2 ANQGSEA. The CDR3 runs 14 residues. V dropped 5 bases and J dropped 6 bases, with 17 bases sitting between them.

Many counts were recorded for this clonotype. J is TRBJ1-1 and V is TRBV12-3 or TRBV12-4; no clear D gene. V was clipped by 4 bases and J by 2 bases, with 8 bases between them. The CDR3 sequence is 13 residues long. The CDR3, as DNA: TGTGCCAGCAGTTACAGACGTAACACTGAAGCTTTCTTT. Protein product: CASSYRRNTEAFF.

This clonotype has just a few counts. The chain recombines TRBV12-3 or TRBV12-4 with TRBJ1-2, with D tentatively TRBD1 (6 bases). Trimming cost V 1 base and J 0 bases, with 12 bases left between them. The CDR3 sequence is 16 residues long. CDR3 amino acids: CASSLDGQPSNYGYTF. The CDR3 region has the DNA TGTGCCAGCAGTTTAGACGGACAGCCTTCTAACTATGGCTACACCTTC.